This T cell receptor beta chain came from a study of T-cell memory formation after mild COVID-19. At the level of the study: There were largely donor-specific TCR clusters.

General study results and limits: Certain responding clones were present in pre-infection memory, suggesting participation of cross-reactive memory.

The authors produced TCR alpha and TCR beta cDNA libraries with sample barcodes and UMIs by 5'RACE using constant-segment primers. TCRdb re-called the 5' RACE reads through MiXCR, storing one row per CDR3 protein. This repertoire shows 450,000 to 650,000 distinct CDR3 sequences, around 21% found once; its top ten account for around 13%. This clonotype was recorded a few times. Its antigen is still unknown. This clonotype originated in an adult woman who had mild COVID-19 (a few samples of this study predate the infection). Cell type and time point are not known. The sequenced material came from PBMCs or a T cell subset sorted from them (not recorded which).

CDR3 bases: TGCGCCAGCAGCCAAGATTGGACTAGCGGGGCAAATGAGCAGTTCTTC. Amino acid sequence: CASSQDWTSGANEQFF. The J gene is TRBJ2-1, the V gene TRBV4-1; 12 bases line up with TRBD2. The length of the CDR3 is 16 residues. The ends lost 0 bases at V and 7 bases at J; junction bases unmatched: 4. CDR1 and CDR2 from the germline V gene are MGHRA and YSYEKL.